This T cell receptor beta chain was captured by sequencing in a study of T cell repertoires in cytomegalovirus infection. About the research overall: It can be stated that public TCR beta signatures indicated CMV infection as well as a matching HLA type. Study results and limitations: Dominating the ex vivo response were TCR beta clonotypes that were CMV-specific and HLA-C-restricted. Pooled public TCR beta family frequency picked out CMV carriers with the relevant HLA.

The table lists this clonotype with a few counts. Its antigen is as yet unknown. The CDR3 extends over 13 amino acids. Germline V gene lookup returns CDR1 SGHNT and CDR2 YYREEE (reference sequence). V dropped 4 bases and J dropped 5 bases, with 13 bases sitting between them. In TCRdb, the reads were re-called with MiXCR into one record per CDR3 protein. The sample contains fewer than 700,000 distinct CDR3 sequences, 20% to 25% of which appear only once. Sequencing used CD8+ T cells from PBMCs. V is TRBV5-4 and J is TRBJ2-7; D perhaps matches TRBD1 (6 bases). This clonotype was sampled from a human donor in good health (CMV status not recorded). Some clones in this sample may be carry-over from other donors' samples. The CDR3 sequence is CASSMGRGDEQYF. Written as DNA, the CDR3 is TGTGCCAGCAGCATGGGCAGGGGCGACGAGCAGTACTTC. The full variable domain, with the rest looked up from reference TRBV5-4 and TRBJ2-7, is ETGVTQSPTHLIKTRGQQVTLRCSSQSGHNTVSWYQQALGQGPQFIFQYYREEENGRGNFPPRFSGLQFPNYSSELNVNALELDDSALYLCASSMGRGDEQYFGPGTRLTVT.